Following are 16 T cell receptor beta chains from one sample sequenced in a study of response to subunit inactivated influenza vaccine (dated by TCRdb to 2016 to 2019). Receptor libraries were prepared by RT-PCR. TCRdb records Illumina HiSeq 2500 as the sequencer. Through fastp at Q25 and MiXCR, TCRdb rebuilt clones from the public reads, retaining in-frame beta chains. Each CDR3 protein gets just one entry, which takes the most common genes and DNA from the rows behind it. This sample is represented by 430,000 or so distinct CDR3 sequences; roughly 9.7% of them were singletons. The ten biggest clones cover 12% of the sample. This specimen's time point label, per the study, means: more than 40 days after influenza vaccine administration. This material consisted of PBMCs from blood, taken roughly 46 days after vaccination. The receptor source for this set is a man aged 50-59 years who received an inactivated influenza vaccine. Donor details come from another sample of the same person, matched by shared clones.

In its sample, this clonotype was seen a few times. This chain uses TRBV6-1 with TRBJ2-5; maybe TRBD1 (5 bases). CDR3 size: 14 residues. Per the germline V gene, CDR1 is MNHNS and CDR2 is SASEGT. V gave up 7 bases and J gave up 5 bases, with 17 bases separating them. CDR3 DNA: TGTGCCAGCACTCGGTCCAGGGTTGGGGAGACCCAGTACTTC. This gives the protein CASTRSRVGETQYF.

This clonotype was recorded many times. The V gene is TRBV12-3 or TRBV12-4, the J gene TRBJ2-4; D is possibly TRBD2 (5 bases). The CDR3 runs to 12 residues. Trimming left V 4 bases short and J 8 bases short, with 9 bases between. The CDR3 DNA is TGTGCCAGCAGTTCTAGCACGGACATTCAGTACTTC. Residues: CASSSSTDIQYF.

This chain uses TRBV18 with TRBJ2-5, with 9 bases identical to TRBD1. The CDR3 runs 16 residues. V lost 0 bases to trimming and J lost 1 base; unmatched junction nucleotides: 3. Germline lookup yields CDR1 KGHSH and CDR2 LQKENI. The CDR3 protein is CASSPPGQGSQETQYF. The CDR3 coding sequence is TGTGCCAGCTCACCACCGGGACAGGGATCCCAAGAGACCCAGTACTTC.

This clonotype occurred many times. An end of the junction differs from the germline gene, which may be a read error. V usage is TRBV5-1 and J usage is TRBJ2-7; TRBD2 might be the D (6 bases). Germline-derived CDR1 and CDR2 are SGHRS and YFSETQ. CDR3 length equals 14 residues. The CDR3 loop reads CASSLAGTSYEQYF. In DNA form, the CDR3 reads TGTGCCAGCAGCCTTGCCGGGACTTCATACGAGCAGTACTTC.

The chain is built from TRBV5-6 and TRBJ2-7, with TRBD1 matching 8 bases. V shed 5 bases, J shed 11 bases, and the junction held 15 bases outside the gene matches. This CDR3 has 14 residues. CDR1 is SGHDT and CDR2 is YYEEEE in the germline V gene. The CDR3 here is CASRERQGFVLEYF. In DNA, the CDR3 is TGTGCCAGCAGGGAACGACAGGGGTTCGTACTAGAGTACTTC.

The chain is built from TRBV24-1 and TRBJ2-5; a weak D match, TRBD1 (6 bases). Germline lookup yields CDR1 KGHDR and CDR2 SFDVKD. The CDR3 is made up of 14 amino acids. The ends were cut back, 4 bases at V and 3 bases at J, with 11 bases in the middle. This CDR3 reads CATSDQYREETQYF. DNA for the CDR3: TGTGCCACCAGTGACCAATACAGGGAAGAGACCCAGTACTTC.

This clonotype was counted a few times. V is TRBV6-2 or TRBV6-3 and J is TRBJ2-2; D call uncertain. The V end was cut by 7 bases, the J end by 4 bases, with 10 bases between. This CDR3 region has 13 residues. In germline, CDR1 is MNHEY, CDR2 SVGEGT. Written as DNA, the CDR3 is TGTGCCAGCACCGACCGGAGCACCGGGGAGCTGTTTTTT. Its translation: CASTDRSTGELFF.

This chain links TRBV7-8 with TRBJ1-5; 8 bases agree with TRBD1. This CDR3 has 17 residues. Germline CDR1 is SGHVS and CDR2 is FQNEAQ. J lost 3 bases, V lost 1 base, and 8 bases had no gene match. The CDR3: CASSLEATGASNQPQHF. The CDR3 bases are TGTGCCAGCAGCTTAGAAGCGACAGGGGCCTCCAATCAGCCCCAGCATTTT.

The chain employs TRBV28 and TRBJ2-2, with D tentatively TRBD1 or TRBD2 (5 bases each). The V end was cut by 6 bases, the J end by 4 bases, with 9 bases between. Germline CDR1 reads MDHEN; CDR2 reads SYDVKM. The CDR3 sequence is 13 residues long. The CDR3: CASRRGITGELFF. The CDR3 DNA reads TGTGCCAGCAGACGGGGCATCACCGGGGAGCTGTTTTTT.

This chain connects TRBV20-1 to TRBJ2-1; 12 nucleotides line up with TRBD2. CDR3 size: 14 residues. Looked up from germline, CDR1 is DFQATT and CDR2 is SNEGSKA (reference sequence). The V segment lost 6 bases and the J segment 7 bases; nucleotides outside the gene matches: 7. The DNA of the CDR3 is TGCAGTGCGACGACTAGCGGGAGTGCGAATGAGCAGTTCTTC. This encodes CSATTSGSANEQFF.

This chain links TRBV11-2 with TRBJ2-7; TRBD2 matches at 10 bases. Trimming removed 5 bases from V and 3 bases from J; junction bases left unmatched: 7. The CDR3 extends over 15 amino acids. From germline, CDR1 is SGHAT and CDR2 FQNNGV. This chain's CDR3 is CASSPTSGVRYEQYF. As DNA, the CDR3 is TGTGCCAGCAGCCCCACTAGCGGGGTTCGCTACGAGCAGTACTTC.

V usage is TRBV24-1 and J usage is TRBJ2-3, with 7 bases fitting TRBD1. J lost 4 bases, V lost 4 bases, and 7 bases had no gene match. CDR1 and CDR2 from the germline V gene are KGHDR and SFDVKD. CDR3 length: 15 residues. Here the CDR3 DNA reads TGTGCCACCAGTGACGCAGAAGGGGGCCCAGATACGCAGTATTTT. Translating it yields CATSDAEGGPDTQYF.

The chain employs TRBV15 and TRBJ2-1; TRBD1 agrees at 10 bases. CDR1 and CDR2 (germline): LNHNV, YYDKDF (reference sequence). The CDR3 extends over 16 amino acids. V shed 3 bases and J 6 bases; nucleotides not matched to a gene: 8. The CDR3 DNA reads TGTGCCACCAGCAGCAGTTCCTGGACAGGGGGCAATGAGCAGTTCTTC. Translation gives CATSSSSWTGGNEQFF.

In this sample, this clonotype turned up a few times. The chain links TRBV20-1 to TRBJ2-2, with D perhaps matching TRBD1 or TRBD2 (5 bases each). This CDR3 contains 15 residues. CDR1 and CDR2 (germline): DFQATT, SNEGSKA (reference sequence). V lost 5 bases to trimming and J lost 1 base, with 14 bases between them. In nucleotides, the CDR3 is TGCAGTGCTTATGCCGGGACGATGAACACCGGGGAGCTGTTTTTT. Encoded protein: CSAYAGTMNTGELFF.

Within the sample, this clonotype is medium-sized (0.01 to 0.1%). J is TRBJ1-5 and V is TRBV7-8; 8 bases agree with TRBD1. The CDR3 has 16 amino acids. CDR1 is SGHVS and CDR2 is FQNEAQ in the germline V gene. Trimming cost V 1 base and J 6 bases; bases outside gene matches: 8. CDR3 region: CASSLVAGGPGQPQHF. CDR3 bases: TGTGCCAGCAGCTTAGTCGCAGGGGGCCCCGGTCAGCCCCAGCATTTT. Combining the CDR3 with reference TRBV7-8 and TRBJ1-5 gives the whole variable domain GAGVSQSPRYKVAKRGQDVALRCDPISGHVSLFWYQQALGQGPEFLTYFQNEAQLDKSGLPSDRFFAERPEGSVSTLKIQRTQQEDSAVYLCASSLVAGGPGQPQHFGDGTRLSIL.

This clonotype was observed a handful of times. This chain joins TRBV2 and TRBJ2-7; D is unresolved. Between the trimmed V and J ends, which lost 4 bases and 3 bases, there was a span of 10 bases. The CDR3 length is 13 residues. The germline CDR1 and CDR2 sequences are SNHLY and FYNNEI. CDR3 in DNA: TGTGCCAGCAGTGTAGAACCTCGCTACGAGCAGTACTTC. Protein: CASSVEPRYEQYF.